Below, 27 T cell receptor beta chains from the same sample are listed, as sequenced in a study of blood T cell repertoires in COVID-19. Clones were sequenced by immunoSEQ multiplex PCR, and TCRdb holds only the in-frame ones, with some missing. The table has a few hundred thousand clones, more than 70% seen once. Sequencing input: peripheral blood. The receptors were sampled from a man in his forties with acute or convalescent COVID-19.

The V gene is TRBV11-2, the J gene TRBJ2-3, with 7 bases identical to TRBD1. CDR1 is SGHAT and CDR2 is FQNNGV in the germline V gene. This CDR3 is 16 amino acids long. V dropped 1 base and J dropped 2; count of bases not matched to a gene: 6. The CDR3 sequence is CASSLGIQGTTDTQYF. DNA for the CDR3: TGTGCCAGCAGCTTAGGTATACAGGGGACCACAGATACGCAGTATTTT.

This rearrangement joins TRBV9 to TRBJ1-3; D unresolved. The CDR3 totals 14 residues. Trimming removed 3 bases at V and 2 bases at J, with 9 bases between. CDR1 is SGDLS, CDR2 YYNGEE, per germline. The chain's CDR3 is CASSGGNTGNTIYF. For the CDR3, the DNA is TGTGCCAGCAGCGGAGGGAACACTGGAAACACCATATATTTT.

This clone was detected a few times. In nucleotides, the CDR3 is TGTGCCAGCAGCCCGAAAGGGGGCGCTAGCTCCTACAATGAGCAGTTCTTC. It translates to CASSPKGGASSYNEQFF. The chain combines TRBV9 with TRBJ2-1; 7 nucleotides align to TRBD1. V was pared by 4 bases and J by 0 bases, with 10 bases of the junction left unmatched. The CDR3 contains 17 residues. CDR1 is SGDLS and CDR2 is YYNGEE in the germline V gene.

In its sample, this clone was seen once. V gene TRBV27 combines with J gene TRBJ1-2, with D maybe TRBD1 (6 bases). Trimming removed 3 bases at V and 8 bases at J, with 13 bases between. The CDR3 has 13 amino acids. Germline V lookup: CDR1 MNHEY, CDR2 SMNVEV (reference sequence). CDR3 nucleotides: TGTGCCAGCAGTTTTGACAGGAAGGGGGGCTACACCTTC. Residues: CASSFDRKGGYTF.

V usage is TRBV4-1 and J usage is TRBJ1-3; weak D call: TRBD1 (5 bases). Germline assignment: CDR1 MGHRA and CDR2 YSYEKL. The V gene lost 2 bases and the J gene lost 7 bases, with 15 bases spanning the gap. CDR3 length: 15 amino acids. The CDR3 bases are TGCGCCAGCAGCCAATTAGACGGGGGTTGGAACACCATATATTTT. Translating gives CASSQLDGGWNTIYF.

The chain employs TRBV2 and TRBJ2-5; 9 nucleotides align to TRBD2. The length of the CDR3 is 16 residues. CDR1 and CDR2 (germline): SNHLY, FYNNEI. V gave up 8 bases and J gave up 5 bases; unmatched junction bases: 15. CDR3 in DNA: TGTGCCAGCGGAAACTTAGCGGGAGTTAGTAGGGAGACCCAGTACTTC. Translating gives CASGNLAGVSRETQYF.

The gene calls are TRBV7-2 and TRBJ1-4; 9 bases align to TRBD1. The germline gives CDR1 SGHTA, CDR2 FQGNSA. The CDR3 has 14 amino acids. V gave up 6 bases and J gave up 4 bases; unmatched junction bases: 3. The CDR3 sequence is CASRPGQGNEKLFF. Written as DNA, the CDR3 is TGTGCCAGCAGACCGGGACAGGGTAATGAAAAACTGTTTTTT. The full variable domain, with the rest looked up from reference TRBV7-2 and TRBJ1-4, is GAGVSQSPSNKVTEKGKDVELRCDPISGHTALYWYRQSLGQGLEFLIYFQGNSAPDKSGLPSDRFSAERTGGSVSTLTIQRTQQEDSAVYLCASRPGQGNEKLFFGSGTQLSVL.

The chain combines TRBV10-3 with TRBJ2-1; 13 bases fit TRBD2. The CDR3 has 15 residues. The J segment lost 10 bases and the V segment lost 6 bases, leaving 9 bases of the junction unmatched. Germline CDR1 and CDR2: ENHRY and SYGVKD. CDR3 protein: CAIRSGLAGVREQFF. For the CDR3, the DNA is TGTGCCATCAGATCTGGACTAGCGGGAGTCAGGGAGCAGTTCTTC.

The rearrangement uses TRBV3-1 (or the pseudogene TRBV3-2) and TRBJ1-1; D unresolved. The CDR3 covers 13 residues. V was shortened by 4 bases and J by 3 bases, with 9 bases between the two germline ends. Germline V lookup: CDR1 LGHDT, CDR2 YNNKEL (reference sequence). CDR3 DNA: TGTGCCAGCAGCCCAGTCAGGTACACTGAAGCTTTCTTT. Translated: CASSPVRYTEAFF.

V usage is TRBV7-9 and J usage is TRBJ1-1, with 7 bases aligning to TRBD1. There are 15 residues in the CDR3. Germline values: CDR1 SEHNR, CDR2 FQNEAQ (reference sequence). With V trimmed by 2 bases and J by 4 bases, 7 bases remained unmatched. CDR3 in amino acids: CASSLITGEGTEAFF. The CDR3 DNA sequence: TGTGCCAGCAGCTTAATAACAGGGGAAGGCACTGAAGCTTTCTTT.

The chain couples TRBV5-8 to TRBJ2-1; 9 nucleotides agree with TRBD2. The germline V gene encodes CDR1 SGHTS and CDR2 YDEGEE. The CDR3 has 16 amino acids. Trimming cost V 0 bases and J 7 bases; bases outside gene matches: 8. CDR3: CASSLGRGGVLNEQFF. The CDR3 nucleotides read TGTGCCAGCAGCTTGGGGCGGGGGGGCGTGTTAAATGAGCAGTTCTTC.

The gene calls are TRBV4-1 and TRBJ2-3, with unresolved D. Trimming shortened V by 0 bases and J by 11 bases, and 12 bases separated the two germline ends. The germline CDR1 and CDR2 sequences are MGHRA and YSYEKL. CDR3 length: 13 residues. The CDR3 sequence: CASSQDLFLRQYF. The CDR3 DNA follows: TGCGCCAGCAGCCAAGATCTATTCCTCCGGCAGTATTTT.

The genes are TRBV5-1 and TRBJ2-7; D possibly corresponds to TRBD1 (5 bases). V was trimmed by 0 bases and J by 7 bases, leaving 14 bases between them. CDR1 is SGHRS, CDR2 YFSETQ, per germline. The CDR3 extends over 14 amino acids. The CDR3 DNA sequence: TGCGCCAGCAGCTTGGGACGGCCTTCAGGGGAGCAGTACTTC. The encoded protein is CASSLGRPSGEQYF. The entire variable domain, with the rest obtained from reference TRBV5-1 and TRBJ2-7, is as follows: KAGVTQTPRYLIKTRGQQVTLSCSPISGHRSVSWYQQTPGQGLQFLFEYFSETQRNKGNFPGRFSGRQFSNSRSEMNVSTLELGDSALYLCASSLGRPSGEQYFGPGTRLTVT.

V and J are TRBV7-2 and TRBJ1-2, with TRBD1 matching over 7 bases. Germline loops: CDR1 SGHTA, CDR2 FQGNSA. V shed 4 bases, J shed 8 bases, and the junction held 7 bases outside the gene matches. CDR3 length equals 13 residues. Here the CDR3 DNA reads TGTGCCAGCAGCTCACCGGACAGGTGGGGCTACACCTTC. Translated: CASSSPDRWGYTF.

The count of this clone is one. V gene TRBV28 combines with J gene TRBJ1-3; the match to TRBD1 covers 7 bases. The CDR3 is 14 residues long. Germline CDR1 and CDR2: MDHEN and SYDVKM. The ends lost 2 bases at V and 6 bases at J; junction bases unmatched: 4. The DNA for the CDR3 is TGTGCCAGCAGTTTAGCGAGGGGGCAAAACACCATATATTTT. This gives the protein CASSLARGQNTIYF.

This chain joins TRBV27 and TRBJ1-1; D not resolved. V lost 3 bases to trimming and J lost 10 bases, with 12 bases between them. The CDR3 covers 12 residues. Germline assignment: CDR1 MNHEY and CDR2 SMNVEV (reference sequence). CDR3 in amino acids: CASSFPGERAFF. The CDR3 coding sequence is TGTGCCAGCAGTTTCCCCGGGGAGAGAGCTTTCTTT.

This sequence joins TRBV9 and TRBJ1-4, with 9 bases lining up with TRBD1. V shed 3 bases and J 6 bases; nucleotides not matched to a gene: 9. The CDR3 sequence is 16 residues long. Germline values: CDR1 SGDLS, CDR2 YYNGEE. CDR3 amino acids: CASSEPPGQGDEKLFF. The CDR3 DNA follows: TGTGCCAGCAGCGAACCGCCGGGACAGGGTGATGAAAAACTGTTTTTT.

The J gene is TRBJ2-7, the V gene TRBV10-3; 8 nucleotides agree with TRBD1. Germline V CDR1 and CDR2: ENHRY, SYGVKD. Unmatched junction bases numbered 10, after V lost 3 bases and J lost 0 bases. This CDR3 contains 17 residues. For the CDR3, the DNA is TGTGCCATCAGTGATCCCGGGACAGGACTTTTCTCCTACGAGCAGTACTTC. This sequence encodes CAISDPGTGLFSYEQYF.

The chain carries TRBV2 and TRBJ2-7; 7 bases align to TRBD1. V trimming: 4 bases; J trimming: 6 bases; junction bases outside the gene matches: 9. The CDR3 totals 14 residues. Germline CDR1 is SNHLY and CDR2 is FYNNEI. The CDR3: CASSGDSPPTEQYF. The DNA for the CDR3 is TGTGCCAGCAGTGGGGACAGTCCCCCTACCGAGCAGTACTTC.

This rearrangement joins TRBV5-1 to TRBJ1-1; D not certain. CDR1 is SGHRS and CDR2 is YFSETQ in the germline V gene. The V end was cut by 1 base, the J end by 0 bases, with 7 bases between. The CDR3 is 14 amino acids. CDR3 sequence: CASSLNTLNTEAFF. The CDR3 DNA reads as TGCGCCAGCAGCTTGAACACGTTGAACACTGAAGCTTTCTTT.

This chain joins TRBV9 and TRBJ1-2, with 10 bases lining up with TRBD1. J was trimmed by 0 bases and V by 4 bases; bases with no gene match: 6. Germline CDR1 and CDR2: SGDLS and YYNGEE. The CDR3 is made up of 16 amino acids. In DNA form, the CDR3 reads TGTGCCAGCAGCCCGTGGGGACAGGGGACTAACTATGGCTACACCTTC. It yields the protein CASSPWGQGTNYGYTF.

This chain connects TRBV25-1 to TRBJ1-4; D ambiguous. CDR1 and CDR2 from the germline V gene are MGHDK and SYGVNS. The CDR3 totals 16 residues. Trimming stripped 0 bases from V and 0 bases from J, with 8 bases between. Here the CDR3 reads CASSEYGGATNEKLFF. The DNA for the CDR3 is TGTGCCAGCAGTGAATATGGCGGGGCAACTAATGAAAAACTGTTTTTT.

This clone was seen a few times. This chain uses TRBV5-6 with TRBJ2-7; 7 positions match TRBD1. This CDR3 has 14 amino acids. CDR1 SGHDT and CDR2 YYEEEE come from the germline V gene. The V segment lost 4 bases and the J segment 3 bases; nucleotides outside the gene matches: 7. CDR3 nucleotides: TGTGCCAGCAGCCCAACAGGGGACGGCTACGAGCAGTACTTC. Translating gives CASSPTGDGYEQYF. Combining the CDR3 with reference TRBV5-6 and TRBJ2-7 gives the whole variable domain DAGVTQSPTHLIKTRGQQVTLRCSPKSGHDTVSWYQQALGQGPQFIFQYYEEEERQRGNFPDRFSGHQFPNYSSELNVNALLLGDSALYLCASSPTGDGYEQYFGPGTRLTVT.

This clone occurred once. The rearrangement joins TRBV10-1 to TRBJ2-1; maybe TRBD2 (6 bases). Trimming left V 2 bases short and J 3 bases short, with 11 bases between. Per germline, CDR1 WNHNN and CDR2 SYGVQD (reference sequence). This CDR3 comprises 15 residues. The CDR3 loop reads CASSEPGAGYNEQFF. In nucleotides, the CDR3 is TGCGCCAGCAGTGAGCCGGGAGCGGGCTACAATGAGCAGTTCTTC.

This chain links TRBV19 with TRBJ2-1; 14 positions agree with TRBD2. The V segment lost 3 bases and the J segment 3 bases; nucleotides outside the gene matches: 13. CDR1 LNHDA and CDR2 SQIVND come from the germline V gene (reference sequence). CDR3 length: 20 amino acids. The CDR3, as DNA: TGTGCCAGTAGTATTGGTTCCGGACTAGCGGGAGGCAGATTCTACAATGAGCAGTTCTTC. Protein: CASSIGSGLAGGRFYNEQFF.

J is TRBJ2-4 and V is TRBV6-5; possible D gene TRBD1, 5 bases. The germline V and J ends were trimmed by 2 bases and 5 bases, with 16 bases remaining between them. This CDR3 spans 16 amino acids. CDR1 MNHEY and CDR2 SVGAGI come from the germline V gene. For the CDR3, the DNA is TGTGCCAGCAGTTACAATCCTGCAGGGTCCCAAAACATTCAGTACTTC. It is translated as CASSYNPAGSQNIQYF.

CDR3 nucleotide sequence: TGTGCCAGCAGCCGGGGGTTAAGCTCCTACAATGAGCAGTTCTTC. Its translation is CASSRGLSSYNEQFF. The V call is TRBV6-5, the J call TRBJ2-1; possible D gene TRBD2, 6 bases. CDR3 size: 15 residues. Trimming pared 6 bases from V and 0 bases from J, leaving 12 bases between. CDR1 is MNHEY, CDR2 SVGAGI, per germline.